This TCR beta chain is drawn from a study of blood T cell repertoires in COVID-19. At the level of the study: Samples representing acute and convalescent COVID-19 were sourced from the United States, Italy and Spain. T cells, B-cell-depleted T cells, or PBMCs supplied cDNA or gDNA.

V dropped 3 bases and J dropped 3; count of bases not matched to a gene: 6. CDR3 length: 15 amino acids. The germline V gene has CDR1 SGHKS and CDR2 YYEKEE (reference sequence). How the authors handled the data: Using reference gene primer amplification, nucleated cell counts were estimated. Here immunoSEQ multiplex PCR was the method, and the copy in TCRdb shows in-frame clones only, minus some. That table supplies the V and J calls and clone size; D and trimming were determined from the DNA. Of fewer than 250,000 clones listed, about 85% were seen once; the top ten hold 0.98%. The sample taken for sequencing was peripheral blood. This receptor was taken from a man in his forties with acute or convalescent COVID-19. The J gene is TRBJ1-5, the V gene TRBV5-5; TRBD1 matches 7 bases. CDR3 nucleotides: TGTGCCAGCAGCTGGGGCGGGACAGACAATCAGCCCCAGCATTTT. Protein sequence: CASSWGGTDNQPQHF.